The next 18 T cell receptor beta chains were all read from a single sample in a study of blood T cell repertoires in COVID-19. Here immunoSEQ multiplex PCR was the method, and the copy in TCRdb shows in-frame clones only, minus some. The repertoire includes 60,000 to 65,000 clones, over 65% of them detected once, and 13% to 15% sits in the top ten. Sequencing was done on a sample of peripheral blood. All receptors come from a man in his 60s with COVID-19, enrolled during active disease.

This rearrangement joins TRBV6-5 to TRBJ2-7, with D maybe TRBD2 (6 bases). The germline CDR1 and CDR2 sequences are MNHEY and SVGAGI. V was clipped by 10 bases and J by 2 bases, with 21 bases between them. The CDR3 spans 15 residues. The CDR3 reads CATRRAVAVAYEQYF. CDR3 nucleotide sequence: TGTGCCACCCGGAGGGCCGTGGCCGTAGCCTACGAGCAGTACTTC.

The CDR3 spells CASSRRPGQNNSPLHF. DNA for the CDR3: TGTGCCAGCAGCCGACGTCCCGGACAGAATAATTCACCCCTCCACTTT. The chain recombines TRBV3-1 (or the pseudogene TRBV3-2) with TRBJ1-6; a weak D match, TRBD1 (6 bases). Germline-derived CDR1 and CDR2 are LGHDT and YNNKEL (reference sequence). The CDR3 sequence is 16 residues long. Between the trimmed V and J ends, which lost 4 bases and 5 bases, there was a span of 15 bases.

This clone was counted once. The CDR3 region is CASSLGQNNQPQHF. The CDR3 nucleotides read TGTGCCAGCAGCTTGGGACAGAACAATCAGCCCCAGCATTTT. The V and J genes are TRBV11-2 and TRBJ1-5, with 7 bases fitting TRBD1. Unmatched junction bases numbered 2, after V lost 3 bases and J lost 3 bases. The germline CDR1 and CDR2 sequences are SGHAT and FQNNGV. This CDR3 region has 14 residues.

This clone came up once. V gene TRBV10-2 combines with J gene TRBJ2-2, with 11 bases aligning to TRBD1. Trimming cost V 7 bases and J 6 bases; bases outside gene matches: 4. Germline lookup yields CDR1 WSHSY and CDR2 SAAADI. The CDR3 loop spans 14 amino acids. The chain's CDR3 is CASTGQGGAGELFF. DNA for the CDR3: TGCGCCAGCACGGGACAGGGGGGAGCCGGGGAGCTGTTTTTT.

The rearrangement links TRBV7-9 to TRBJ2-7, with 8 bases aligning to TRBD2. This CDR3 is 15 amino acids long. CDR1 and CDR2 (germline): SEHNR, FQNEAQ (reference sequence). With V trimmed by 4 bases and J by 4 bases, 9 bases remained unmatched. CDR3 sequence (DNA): TGTGCCAGCAGCTCTCGACGGGAGGGGGGATACGAGCAGTACTTC. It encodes CASSSRREGGYEQYF.

CDR3 region: CASSPDLIPGNGELFF. DNA of the CDR3: TGTGCCAGTAGTCCCGATTTGATCCCGGGGAACGGGGAGCTGTTTTTT. V and J are TRBV19 and TRBJ2-2; perhaps TRBD2 as D (5 bases). Per germline, CDR1 LNHDA and CDR2 SQIVND (reference sequence). This CDR3 has 16 amino acids. Trimming shortened V by 5 bases and J by 7 bases, and 20 bases separated the two germline ends.

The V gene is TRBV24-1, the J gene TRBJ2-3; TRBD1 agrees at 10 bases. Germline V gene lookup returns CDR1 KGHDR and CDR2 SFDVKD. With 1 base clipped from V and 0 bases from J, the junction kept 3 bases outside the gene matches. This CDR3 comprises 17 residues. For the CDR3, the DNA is TGTGCCACCAGTGATTTATGGGGACAGGGGAGCACAGATACGCAGTATTTT. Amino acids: CATSDLWGQGSTDTQYF.

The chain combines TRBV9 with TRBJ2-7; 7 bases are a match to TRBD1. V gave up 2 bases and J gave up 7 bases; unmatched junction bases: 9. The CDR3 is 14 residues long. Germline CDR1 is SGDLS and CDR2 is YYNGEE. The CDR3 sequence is CASSVGTADREQYF. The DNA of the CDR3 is TGTGCCAGCAGCGTTGGGACAGCAGACCGGGAGCAGTACTTC.

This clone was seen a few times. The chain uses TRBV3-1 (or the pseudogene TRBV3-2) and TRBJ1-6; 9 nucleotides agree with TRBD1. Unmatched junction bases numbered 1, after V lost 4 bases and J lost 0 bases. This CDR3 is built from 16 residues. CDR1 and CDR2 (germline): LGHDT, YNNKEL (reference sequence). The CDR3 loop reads CASSPQGASYNSPLHF. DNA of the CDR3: TGTGCCAGCAGCCCACAGGGGGCCTCCTATAATTCACCCCTCCACTTT.

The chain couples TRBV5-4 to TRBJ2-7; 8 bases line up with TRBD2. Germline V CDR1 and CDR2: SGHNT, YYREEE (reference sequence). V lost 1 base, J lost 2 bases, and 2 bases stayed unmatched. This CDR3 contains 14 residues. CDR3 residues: CASSLRGGTYEQYF. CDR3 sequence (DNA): TGTGCCAGCAGCTTGCGGGGGGGGACCTACGAGCAGTACTTC.

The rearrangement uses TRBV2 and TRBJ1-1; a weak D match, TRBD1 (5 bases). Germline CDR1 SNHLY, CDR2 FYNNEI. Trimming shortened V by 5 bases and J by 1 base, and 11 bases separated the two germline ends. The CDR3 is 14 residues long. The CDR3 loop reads CASSSRVGNTEAFF. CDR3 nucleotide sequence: TGTGCCAGCAGTTCCAGGGTCGGGAACACTGAAGCTTTCTTT.

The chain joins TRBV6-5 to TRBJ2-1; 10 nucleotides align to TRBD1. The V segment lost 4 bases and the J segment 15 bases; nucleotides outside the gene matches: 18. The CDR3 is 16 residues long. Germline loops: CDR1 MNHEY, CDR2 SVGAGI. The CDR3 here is CASSSLDRGRVVGRFF. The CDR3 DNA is TGTGCCAGCAGTTCCCTCGACAGGGGGCGCGTAGTGGGTCGGTTCTTC.

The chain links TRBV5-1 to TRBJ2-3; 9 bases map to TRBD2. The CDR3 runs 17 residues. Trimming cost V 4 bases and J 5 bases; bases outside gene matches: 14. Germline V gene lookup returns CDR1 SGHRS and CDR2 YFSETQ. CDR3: CASSPTRFSGREDTQYF. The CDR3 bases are TGCGCCAGCAGCCCAACCCGATTTAGCGGGAGAGAAGATACGCAGTATTTT.

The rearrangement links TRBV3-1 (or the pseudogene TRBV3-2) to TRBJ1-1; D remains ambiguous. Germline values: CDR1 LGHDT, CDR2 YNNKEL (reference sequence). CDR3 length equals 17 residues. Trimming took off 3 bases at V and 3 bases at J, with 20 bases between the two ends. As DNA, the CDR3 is TGTGCCAGCAGCCACCGAACCGCTCGGCGGGCAGACACTGAAGCTTTCTTT. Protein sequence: CASSHRTARRADTEAFF.

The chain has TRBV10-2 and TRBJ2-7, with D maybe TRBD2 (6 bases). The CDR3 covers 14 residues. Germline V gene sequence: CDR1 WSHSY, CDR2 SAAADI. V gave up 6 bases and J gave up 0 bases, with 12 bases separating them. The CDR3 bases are TGCGCCAGCAGGGGACTTACGCTCTCCTACGAGCAGTACTTC. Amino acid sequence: CASRGLTLSYEQYF.

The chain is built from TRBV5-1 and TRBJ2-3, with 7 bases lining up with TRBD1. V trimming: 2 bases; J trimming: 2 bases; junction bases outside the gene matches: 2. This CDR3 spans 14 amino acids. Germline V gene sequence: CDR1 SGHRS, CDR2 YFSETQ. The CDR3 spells CASSFGQDTDTQYF. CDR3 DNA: TGCGCCAGCAGCTTCGGACAGGACACAGATACGCAGTATTTT.

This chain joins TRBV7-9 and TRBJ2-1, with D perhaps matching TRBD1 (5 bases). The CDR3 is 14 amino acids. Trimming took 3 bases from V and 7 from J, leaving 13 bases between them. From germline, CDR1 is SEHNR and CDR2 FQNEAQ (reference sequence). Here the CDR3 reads CASSFRADGNEQFF. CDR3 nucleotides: TGTGCCAGCAGCTTCAGGGCCGATGGGAATGAGCAGTTCTTC.

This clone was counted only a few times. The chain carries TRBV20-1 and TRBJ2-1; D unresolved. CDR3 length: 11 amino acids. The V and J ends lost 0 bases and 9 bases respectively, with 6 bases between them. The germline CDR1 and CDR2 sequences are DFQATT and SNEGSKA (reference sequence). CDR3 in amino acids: CSARELSEQFF. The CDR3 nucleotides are TGCAGTGCTAGAGAGCTTAGTGAGCAGTTCTTC.